These 2 T cell receptor beta chains were all obtained from the same sample, sequenced in a study of T cell repertoires in cytomegalovirus infection. TCRdb re-derived calls from the reads in MiXCR, one entry per CDR3 protein. The table lists approximately 500,000 distinct CDR3 sequences, approximately 26% of them singletons, with around 13% in the top ten. Sequencing was performed on PBMCs. Every receptor here comes from a human donor in good health (CMV status not recorded). Some clones in this sample may be carry-over from other donors' samples.

Many counts were recorded for this clonotype. V is TRBV7-8 and J is TRBJ2-7, with D perhaps being TRBD1 or TRBD2 (5 bases each). Per the germline V gene, CDR1 is SGHVS and CDR2 is FQNEAQ. V was clipped by 2 bases and J by 5 bases, with 25 bases between them. CDR3 length: 18 residues. CDR3 amino acids: CASSLLYSPDLGVDEQYV. In nucleotides, the CDR3 is TGTGCCAGCAGCTTACTGTATTCCCCGGACTTAGGGGTTGACGAGCAGTACGTC.

This clonotype was observed many times. CDR3 amino acids: CASSSPGTSGDPTDTQYF. The DNA of the CDR3 is TGTGCCAGCAGCTCCCCCGGGACTAGCGGGGACCCCACAGATACGCAGTATTTT. V gene TRBV7-2 combines with J gene TRBJ2-3; 13 bases match TRBD2. CDR1 is SGHTA, CDR2 FQGNSA, per germline. V lost 4 bases to trimming and J lost 2 bases; unmatched junction nucleotides: 9. CDR3 size: 18 residues.